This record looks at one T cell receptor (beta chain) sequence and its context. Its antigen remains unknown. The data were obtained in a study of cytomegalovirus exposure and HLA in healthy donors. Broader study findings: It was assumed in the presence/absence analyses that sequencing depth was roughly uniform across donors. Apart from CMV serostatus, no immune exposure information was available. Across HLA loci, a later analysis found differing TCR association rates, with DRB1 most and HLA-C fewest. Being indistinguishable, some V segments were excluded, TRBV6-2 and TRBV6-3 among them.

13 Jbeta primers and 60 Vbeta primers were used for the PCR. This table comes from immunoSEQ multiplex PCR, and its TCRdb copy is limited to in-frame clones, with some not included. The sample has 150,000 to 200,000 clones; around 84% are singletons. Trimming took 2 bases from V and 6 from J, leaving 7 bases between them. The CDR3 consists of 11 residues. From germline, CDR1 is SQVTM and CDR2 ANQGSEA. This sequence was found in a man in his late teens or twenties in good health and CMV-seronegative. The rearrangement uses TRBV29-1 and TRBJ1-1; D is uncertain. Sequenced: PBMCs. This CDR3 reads CSVEWGAEAFF. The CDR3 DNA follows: TGCAGCGTTGAATGGGGAGCTGAAGCTTTCTTT. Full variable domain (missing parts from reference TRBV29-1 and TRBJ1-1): SAVISQKPSRDICQRGTSLTIQCQVDSQVTMMFWYRQQPGQSLTLIATANQGSEATYESGFVIDKFPISRPNLTFSTLTVSNMSPEDSSIYLCSVEWGAEAFFGQGTRLTVV.